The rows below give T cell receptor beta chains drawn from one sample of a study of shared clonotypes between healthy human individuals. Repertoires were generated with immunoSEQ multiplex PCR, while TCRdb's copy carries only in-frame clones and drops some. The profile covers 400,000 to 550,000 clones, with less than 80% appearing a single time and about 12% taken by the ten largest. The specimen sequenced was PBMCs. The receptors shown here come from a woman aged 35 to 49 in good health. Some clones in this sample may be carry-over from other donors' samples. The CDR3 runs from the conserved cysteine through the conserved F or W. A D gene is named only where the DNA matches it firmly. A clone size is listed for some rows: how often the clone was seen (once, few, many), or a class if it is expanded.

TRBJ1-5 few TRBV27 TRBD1 TGTGCCAGCAGTTTGTACAGGGGGACGGAGCCCCAGCATTTT CASSLYRGTEPQHF
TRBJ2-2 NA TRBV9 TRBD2 TGTGCCAGCAGCGTGATCGGGACTAGCGGGAGTCGAAGGGAGCTGTTTTTT CASSVIGTSGSRRELFF
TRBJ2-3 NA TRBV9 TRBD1 TGTGCCAGCAGCGCGACGACAGGGAGAAGCACAGATACGCAGTATTTT CASSATTGRSTDTQYF
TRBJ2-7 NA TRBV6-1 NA TGTGCCAGCACCGAAGGGCGGAACTCCTACGAGCAGTACTTC CASTEGRNSYEQYF
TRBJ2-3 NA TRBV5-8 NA TGTGCCAGCAGCTTTCTGGCAGACTTGGCTGGTACAGATACGCAGTATTTT CASSFLADLAGTDTQYF
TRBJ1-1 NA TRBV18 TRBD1 TGTGCCAGCTCACCCCGGACAGCAGGGGGGATGGGGGAGAACACTGAAGCTTTCTTT CASSPRTAGGMGENTEAFF
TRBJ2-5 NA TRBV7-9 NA TGTGCCAGCAGCTTGGGATTGCTGGAGACCCAGTACTTC CASSLGLLETQYF
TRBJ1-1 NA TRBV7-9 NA TGTGCCAGCAGCTTAGTTAACGTGGCTTTCTTT CASSLVNVAFF
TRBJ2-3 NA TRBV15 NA TGTGCCACCAGCGGGGGGTCTGGGGGCACTGCAGATACGCAGTATTTT CATSGGSGGTADTQYF
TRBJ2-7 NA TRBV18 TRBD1 TGTGCCAGCTCACTAGGGACAGTATACGAGCAGTACTTC CASSLGTVYEQYF
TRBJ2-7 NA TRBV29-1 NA TGCAGCGTTGTCCCCGCAGGGGCAGGGGAGCAGTACTTC CSVVPAGAGEQYF
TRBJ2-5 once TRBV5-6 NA TGTGCCAGCAGCTCCGGGCCACAAGAGACCCAGTACTTC CASSSGPQETQYF
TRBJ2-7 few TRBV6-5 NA TGTGCCAGCAGTTACGGCGAGAGCTCCTACGAGCAGTACTTC CASSYGESSYEQYF
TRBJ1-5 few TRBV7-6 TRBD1 TGTGCCAGCAGCCCTCGACAGGGGTCTCAGCCCCAGCATTTT CASSPRQGSQPQHF
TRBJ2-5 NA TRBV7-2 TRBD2 TGTGCCAGCAGCCCGGCGGGAGCCGAAGAGACCCAGTACTTC CASSPAGAEETQYF
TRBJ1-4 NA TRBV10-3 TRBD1 TGTGCCTCCCGGGGGGACAGGGGTGGCGAAAAACTGTTTTTT CASRGDRGGEKLFF
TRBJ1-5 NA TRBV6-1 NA TGTGCCAGCAGTGGCCTTTACATTCTTAATCAGCCCCAGCATTTT CASSGLYILNQPQHF
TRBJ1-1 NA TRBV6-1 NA TGTGCCAGCAAGGGCCATTGGAACACTGAAGCTTTCTTT CASKGHWNTEAFF
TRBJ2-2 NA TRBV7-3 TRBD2 TGTGCCAGCAGCTTAGTCCACCCTAGCGGGGGGACCGGGGAGCTGTTTTTT CASSLVHPSGGTGELFF
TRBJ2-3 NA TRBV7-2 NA TGTGCCAGCAGCAGGGATGGGGCTAGCACAGATACGCAGTATTTT CASSRDGASTDTQYF
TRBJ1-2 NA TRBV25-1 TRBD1 TGTGCCAGCAGTGGGAGGAGGACAGGGGGGATCTATGGCTACACCTTC CASSGRRTGGIYGYTF
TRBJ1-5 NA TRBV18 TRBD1 TGTGCCAGCTCACCACTACAGGGGCCCAATCAGCCCCAGCATTTT CASSPLQGPNQPQHF
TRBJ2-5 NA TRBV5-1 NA TGCGCCAGCAGCTTGGGGGTAGATGGGAGACAAGAGACCCAGTACTTC CASSLGVDGRQETQYF
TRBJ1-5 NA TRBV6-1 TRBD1 TGTGCCAGCAGTGATAGAAGGGGGCTATACAATCAGCCCCAGCATTTT CASSDRRGLYNQPQHF
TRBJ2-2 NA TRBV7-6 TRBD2 TGTGCCAGCAGCTTAGGACTAGCGGGAGATAACACCGGGGAGCTGTTTTTT CASSLGLAGDNTGELFF
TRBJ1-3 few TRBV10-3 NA TGTGCCATCAGTGATTTCGGCTCTGGAAACACCATATATTTT CAISDFGSGNTIYF